The 8 T cell receptor beta chains below come from one sample, sequenced in a study of cytomegalovirus exposure and HLA in healthy donors. The PCR employed 60 Vbeta primers together with 13 Jbeta primers. Sequenced by immunoSEQ multiplex PCR; TCRdb stores in-frame clones only, minus some. Among some 140,000 clones listed, roughly 85% were seen once. The sample taken for sequencing was PBMCs. The receptors come from a woman between 25 and 40 years old in good health and CMV-seropositive.

This clone was picked up a small number of times. The V gene is TRBV9, the J gene TRBJ1-2; D is unresolved. V was clipped by 3 bases and J by 4 bases, with 4 bases between them. Germline lookup yields CDR1 SGDLS and CDR2 YYNGEE. The CDR3 is made up of 11 amino acids. The CDR3, as DNA: TGTGCCAGCAGCGACAGCTATGGCTACACCTTC. Its translation is CASSDSYGYTF.

This CDR3 is CASSKFGQPQHF. The CDR3 nucleotides read TGTGCCAGCAGTAAATTCGGTCAGCCCCAGCATTTT. The rearrangement uses TRBV28 and TRBJ1-5; D remains unclear. CDR3 length equals 12 residues. Germline CDR1 MDHEN, CDR2 SYDVKM. V was trimmed by 5 bases and J by 6 bases, leaving 8 bases between them.

The chain combines TRBV7-9 with TRBJ1-1; D is perhaps TRBD1 (5 bases). CDR1 is SEHNR and CDR2 is FQNEAQ in the germline V gene (reference sequence). V was pared by 1 base and J by 7 bases, with 13 bases between. CDR3 length: 14 residues. CDR3 sequence: CASSLGGGVGEAFF. CDR3 coding DNA: TGTGCCAGCAGCTTAGGAGGAGGGGTGGGTGAAGCTTTCTTT.

The CDR3 DNA is TGTGCCTGGAGTGTACCGGGAAAAGAGACCCAGTACTTC. It yields the protein CAWSVPGKETQYF. V and J are TRBV30 and TRBJ2-5; tentative D call: TRBD2 (5 bases). The germline V gene encodes CDR1 GTSNPN and CDR2 SVGIG (reference sequence). CDR3 length: 13 amino acids. V dropped 0 bases and J dropped 3 bases, with 8 bases sitting between them.

The chain employs TRBV7-3 and TRBJ2-1, with D perhaps matching TRBD1 (5 bases). From germline, CDR1 is SGHTA and CDR2 FQGTGA. The CDR3 spans 13 residues. Trimming stripped 4 bases from V and 8 bases from J, with 12 bases between. The CDR3 DNA reads TGTGCCAGCAGCTCAGGGTTTATGGATGAGCAGTTCTTC. It translates to CASSSGFMDEQFF.

This chain connects TRBV9 to TRBJ1-6; no definite D call. CDR3 length: 14 amino acids. V was shortened by 2 bases and J by 3 bases, with 6 bases between the two germline ends. Germline lookup yields CDR1 SGDLS and CDR2 YYNGEE. CDR3 loop: CASSVQYYNSPLHF. In DNA, the CDR3 is TGTGCCAGCAGCGTCCAGTACTATAATTCACCCCTCCACTTT.

The gene calls are TRBV19 and TRBJ1-1, with D hard to call. The length of the CDR3 is 13 residues. Germline values: CDR1 LNHDA, CDR2 SQIVND (reference sequence). Trimming left V 7 bases short and J 1 base short, with 10 bases between. CDR3 in amino acids: CASTPRENTEAFF. CDR3 nucleotide sequence: TGTGCCAGTACCCCGAGAGAGAACACTGAAGCTTTCTTT. Full variable domain (missing parts from reference TRBV19 and TRBJ1-1): DGGITQSPKYLFRKEGQNVTLSCEQNLNHDAMYWYRQDPGQGLRLIYYSQIVNDFQKGDIAEGYSVSREKKESFPLTVTSAQKNPTAFYLCASTPRENTEAFFGQGTRLTVV.

The V and J genes are TRBV5-6 and TRBJ2-2; 10 bases fit TRBD1. The CDR3 extends over 16 amino acids. V was pared by 4 bases and J by 2 bases, with 5 bases of the junction left unmatched. The germline V gene encodes CDR1 SGHDT and CDR2 YYEEEE. DNA for the CDR3: TGTGCCAGCAGCCGGGGACAGGGGTCCAACACCGGGGAGCTGTTTTTT. It yields the protein CASSRGQGSNTGELFF.